Listed below are T cell receptor beta chains from one sample, sequenced in a study of blood T cells in healthy people across ages. TCRdb reanalysed the 5' RACE reads using MiXCR and keeps one entry per CDR3 protein. The repertoire holds about 640,000 distinct CDR3 sequences, with about 30% as singletons. Sample: blood. The receptors stem from a woman of 80 years or more in good health. Each CDR3 is given with its conserved first and last residue. The D gene is left open where the match is weak. For some rows the clone size is stated as once, few or many, or as a class when expanded; others skip it.

J	size	V	D	length	CDR3	DNA
TRBJ1-1	few	TRBV6-2/TRBV6-3	TRBD1	10	CATQGAEAFF	TGTGCCACCCAGGGGGCTGAAGCTTTCTTT
TRBJ2-5	many	TRBV20-1	.	14	CSAGSDTWQETQYF	TGCAGTGCCGGTTCAGACACCTGGCAAGAGACCCAGTACTTC
TRBJ2-7	many	TRBV29-1	.	16	CSVEEAASDRPYEQYF	TGCAGCGTTGAAGAAGCGGCCTCAGACCGGCCCTACGAGCAGTACTTC
TRBJ1-1	many	TRBV20-1	TRBD1	13	CSARDRGFTEAFF	TGCAGTGCTAGGGACAGGGGATTCACTGAAGCTTTCTTT
TRBJ2-7	many	TRBV7-2	.	13	CASSIDRLYEQYF	TGTGCCAGCAGCATAGACAGACTCTACGAGCAGTACTTC
TRBJ1-2	.	TRBV12-3/TRBV12-4	.	14	CASSLSPFLDGYTF	TGTGCCAGCAGTTTATCCCCATTCTTGGATGGCTACACCTTC
TRBJ2-4	.	TRBV27	.	16	CTSSLDWNLAKNIQYF	TGTACCAGCAGTTTAGACTGGAACTTAGCCAAAAACATTCAGTACTTC
TRBJ2-5	.	TRBV7-2	.	14	CASSLAGQQETQYF	TGTGCCAGCAGCTTAGCTGGGCAGCAAGAGACCCAGTACTTC
TRBJ2-3	.	TRBV29-1	.	15	CSVGREGGRADTQYF	TGCAGCGTTGGCAGGGAGGGGGGCCGGGCAGATACGCAGTATTTT
TRBJ2-7	many	TRBV3-1	.	14	CASSQEGRLREQYF	TGTGCCAGCAGCCAAGAGGGCAGGCTGAGGGAGCAGTACTTC
TRBJ2-7	.	TRBV6-5	.	12	CAVRGAQETRYF	TGTGCTGTCAGGGGGGCACAAGAGACCCGGTACTTC
TRBJ1-2	.	TRBV5-1	TRBD1	15	CASSMDGQEIYGYTF	TGCGCCAGCAGCATGGACGGACAGGAGATCTATGGCTACACCTTC
TRBJ1-2	many	TRBV20-1	.	14	CSASGDSQNYGYTF	TGCAGTGCTAGCGGCGACAGCCAGAACTATGGCTACACCTTC
TRBJ2-7	many	TRBV19	.	13	CASTPSAEGGQYF	TGTGCCAGTACCCCCTCGGCGGAGGGCGGGCAGTACTTC
TRBJ1-1	.	TRBV3-1	TRBD1	15	CASSQTRRQGTEAFF	TGTGCCAGCAGCCAAACCCGACGACAGGGCACTGAAGCTTTCTTT
TRBJ2-1	.	TRBV20-1	.	14	CSAPPYGLGNEQFF	TGCAGTGCCCCCCCGTACGGTCTGGGAAATGAGCAGTTCTTC
TRBJ2-3	many	TRBV10-3	.	14	CAISEVVEGDTQYF	TGTGCCATCAGCGAGGTTGTAGAGGGAGATACGCAGTATTTT
TRBJ1-2	many	TRBV20-1	.	11	CSASGGAGYTF	TGCAGTGCTAGTGGTGGCGCGGGCTACACCTTC
TRBJ2-4	.	TRBV10-1	.	19	CASSESRGTENVAKNIQYF	TGCGCCAGCAGTGAGTCGAGGGGGACTGAGAACGTAGCCAAAAACATTCAGTACTTC
TRBJ2-1	many	TRBV20-1	.	15	CSATEGGSSYNEQFF	TGCAGTGCTACCGAGGGGGGGAGCTCCTACAATGAGCAGTTCTTC
TRBJ2-3	.	TRBV12-3/TRBV12-4	.	11	CASGGADAQYF	TGTGCCAGCGGCGGCGCAGATGCGCAGTATTTT
TRBJ1-6	many	TRBV7-9	.	15	CASSLAAGPESPLHF	TGTGCCAGCAGCTTAGCGGCAGGGCCAGAGTCACCCCTCCACTTT
TRBJ1-4	many	TRBV6-5	.	15	CASSSGEVTVEKLFF	TGTGCCAGCAGTTCCGGGGAGGTCACGGTTGAAAAACTGTTTTTT
TRBJ2-7	.	TRBV3-1	TRBD1	16	CASSPPKGDRASEQYF	TGTGCCAGCAGCCCCCCGAAAGGCGACAGGGCGTCCGAGCAGTACTTC
TRBJ1-6	.	TRBV2	.	12	CASNTDNSPLHF	TGTGCCAGCAACACAGACAATTCACCCCTCCACTTT
TRBJ1-1	.	TRBV9	.	17	CTSSPQVLYGVNTEAFF	TGTACCAGCAGCCCACAAGTTTTATATGGGGTGAACACTGAAGCTTTCTTT
TRBJ1-1	.	TRBV20-1	.	14	CSARPEANAAEAFF	TGCAGTGCTAGACCCGAGGCTAACGCGGCTGAAGCTTTCTTT
TRBJ2-7	.	TRBV11-2	.	16	CASSLVVGTSSGEQYF	TGTGCCAGCAGCTTAGTGGTGGGGACAAGCTCGGGCGAGCAGTACTTC
TRBJ2-7	many	TRBV10-3	TRBD1	16	CAISDDRDRIPYEQYF	TGTGCCATCAGTGATGACCGGGACAGGATCCCCTACGAGCAGTACTTC
TRBJ1-4	few	TRBV20-1	TRBD1	14	CSAPTDRGREKLFF	TGCAGTGCTCCCACCGACAGGGGACGGGAAAAACTGTTTTTT
TRBJ2-7	many	TRBV28	TRBD1	13	CASRLTGVREQYF	TGTGCCAGCAGACTCACAGGGGTGAGGGAGCAGTACTTC
TRBJ2-3	.	TRBV5-6	.	15	CASSSTTTDTDTQYF	TGTGCCAGCAGCTCAACAACGACCGACACAGATACGCAGTATTTT
TRBJ2-1	.	TRBV29-1	.	17	CSVEDLRSLPGDNEQFF	TGCAGCGTTGAAGATCTACGATCGTTACCCGGAGACAATGAGCAGTTCTTC
TRBJ2-7	many	TRBV13	.	16	CASSLRQGLSSYEQYF	TGTGCCAGCAGCTTACGGCAGGGGTTGAGCTCCTACGAGCAGTACTTC
TRBJ2-3	many	TRBV5-1	.	16	CASSLAKGPTTDTQYF	TGCGCCAGCAGCTTGGCCAAGGGGCCCACCACAGATACGCAGTATTTT